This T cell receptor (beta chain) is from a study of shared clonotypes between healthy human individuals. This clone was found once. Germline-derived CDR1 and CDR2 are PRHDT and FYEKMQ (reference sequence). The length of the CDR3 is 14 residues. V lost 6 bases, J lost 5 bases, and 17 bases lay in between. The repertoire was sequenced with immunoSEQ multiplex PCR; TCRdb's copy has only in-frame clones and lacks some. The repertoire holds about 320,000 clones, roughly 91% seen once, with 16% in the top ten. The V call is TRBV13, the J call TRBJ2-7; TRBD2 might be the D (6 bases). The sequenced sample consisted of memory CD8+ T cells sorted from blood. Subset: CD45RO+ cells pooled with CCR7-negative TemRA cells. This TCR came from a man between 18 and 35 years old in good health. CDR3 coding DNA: TGTGCCAGCAGGGTGAACCTAGCGTACCACGAGCAGTACTTC. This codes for CASRVNLAYHEQYF.